The 32 T cell receptor delta chains below all came from one sample that was sequenced in a study of γδ T cells in repeated Plasmodium falciparum infection. TCRdb re-processed the multiplex PCR reads via CATT. The profile shows more than 45,000 delta-chain clones, approximately 1.5% of them singletons. Gammadelta T cells were flow-sorted from PBMC into Vgamma9/Vdelta2+ and Vdelta2-negative populations for bulk analysis. The sample was gamma-delta T cells from blood. These receptors all stem from a pool of human donors (malaria-infected and uninfected, not separated).

Points on this clone: The protein that TCRdb holds for this DNA derives from a much larger clone and differs from the translated DNA at residue 21, which likely indicates a read error; the protein shown here is translated from the DNA. The chain couples TRDV1 to TRDJ1; D perhaps matches TRDD3 (6 bases). TCRdb is silent on the J gene; assignment here came from matching the DNA to germline. From germline, CDR1 is TSWWSYY and CDR2 QGS. The CDR3 spans 24 residues. CDR3 DNA: TGTGCTCTTGGGGAACGGTCCTTCTCAAGATCCTGGGCTGGGGCCTCACTAAAAACCGATGAACTCATCTTT. It yields the protein CALGERSFSRSWAGASLKTDELIF.

The table lists this clone with many counts. A far larger clone is a single base away, which makes a read error likely. This specimen includes other DNA sequences encoding the same CDR3. V and J are TRDV2 and TRDJ1, with 13 positions matching TRDD3. There are 21 residues in the CDR3. J lost 14 bases, V lost 0 bases, and 29 bases had no gene match. Per germline, CDR1 GEAIGNYY and CDR2 EKD. The CDR3 nucleotides read TGTGCCTGTGACACCGACAACTGGGGGATACGCGTCTTACCAATCACACCCCCGCGGATCTTT. Its translation is CACDTDNWGIRVLPITPPRIF.

In the case of this clone: The TCRdb record carries a much larger clone's protein, which differs from this DNA's translation at residue 10; a read error is the likely cause, and the protein listed here is the DNA translation. In DNA, the CDR3 is TGTGCCTGTGACACTCTGGGGGATCTTTTGACCGATAAACTCATCTTT. This translates into CACDTLGDLLTDKLIF. The chain has TRDV2 and TRDJ1, with 9 nucleotides matching TRDD3. TCRdb records no J gene; here it was assigned by comparing the DNA to germline. Trimming took 1 base from V and 2 from J; bases not matched to a gene: 7. CDR3 length equals 16 residues. Germline V lookup: CDR1 GEAIGNYY, CDR2 EKD.

This clone was counted only a few times. This DNA's translation differs at residue 6 from TCRdb's protein, which comes from a much larger clone; a read error is likely, and the protein shown is translated from the DNA. V gene TRDV1 combines with J gene TRDJ1, with D possibly being TRDD3 (5 bases). Germline V gene lookup returns CDR1 TSWWSYY and CDR2 QGS. Between the trimmed V and J ends, which lost 3 bases and 4 bases, there was a span of 12 bases. The CDR3 consists of 14 residues. The CDR3 loop is CALGEYRGDDKLIF. CDR3 sequence (DNA): TGTGCTCTTGGGGAGTATAGAGGGGACGATAAACTCATCTTT.

This clone was picked up a small number of times. This DNA's translation differs at residue 11 from TCRdb's protein, which comes from a much larger clone; a read error is likely, and the protein shown is translated from the DNA. V gene TRDV1 combines with J gene TRDJ1, with 8 bases lining up with TRDD2. With 3 bases clipped from V and 0 bases from J, the junction kept 18 bases outside the gene matches. CDR1 and CDR2 (germline): TSWWSYY, QGS. The CDR3 sequence is 20 residues long. CDR3 amino acids: CALGDPQSSYSHPYTDKLIF. Written as DNA, the CDR3 is TGTGCTCTTGGGGACCCACAATCTTCCTACTCTCACCCGTACACCGATAAACTCATCTTT.

This clone was seen at least ten times. This DNA translates differently at residue 13 from the TCRdb protein, which is that of a much larger clone; a read error is likely, and the protein shown is the DNA's own translation. The chain has TRDV1 and TRDJ1; 10 positions agree with TRDD3. Germline CDR1 is TSWWSYY and CDR2 is QGS. J lost 3 bases, V lost 5 bases, and 15 bases had no gene match. The CDR3 is 18 residues long. CDR3 nucleotide sequence: TGTGCTCTTGGGACCCACCTGGGGGATAAGTATAACGCCGATAAACTCATCTTT. Translation gives CALGTHLGDKYNADKLIF.

A remark on this clone: The protein given by TCRdb reflects a much larger clone and differs at residue 20 from this DNA's translation, likely from a read error; the protein shown is the DNA's translation. The CDR3: CALGEGEGTVIPVLGIACTNKLIF. The CDR3 DNA reads as TGTGCTCTTGGGGAAGGGGAAGGAACGGTCATTCCAGTACTGGGGATTGCCTGCACCAATAAACTCATCTTT. The chain employs TRDV1 and TRDJ1; 7 positions match TRDD3. TCRdb gives no J gene; it was assigned here by matching the DNA to germline. The CDR3 sequence is 24 residues long. Germline V gene data show CDR1 as TSWWSYY and CDR2 as QGS.

Worth noting for this clone: This DNA translates differently at residue 3 from the TCRdb protein, which is that of a much larger clone; a read error is likely, and the protein shown is the DNA's own translation. This chain joins TRDV3 and TRDJ1, with TRDD3 matching over 13 bases. J gave up 0 bases and V 4 bases, and 23 bases lay outside the gene matches. Germline CDR1 TVYSNPD, CDR2 GDNSRS (reference sequence). The CDR3 is made up of 21 amino acids. As DNA, the CDR3 is TGTGCCTCTACTAGACCCGAACCCTCTACTGGGGGATACGCGAACACCGATAAACTCATCTTT. Protein: CASTRPEPSTGGYANTDKLIF.

For this clone: This DNA's translation and the protein TCRdb lists, from a much larger clone, do not match at residue 6, likely due to a read error; the protein shown is translated from the DNA. The V call is TRDV2, the J call TRDJ3, with 10 bases aligning to TRDD3. The junction had 7 bases not matched to a gene; V was cut back by 3 bases and J by 0 bases. Germline CDR1 and CDR2: GEAIGNYY and EKD. This CDR3 has 19 amino acids. CDR3 nucleotide sequence: TGTGCCTGTGACGTACCGGGGGATACGAGCTCCTGGGACACCCGACAGATGTTTTTC. It specifies CACDVPGDTSSWDTRQMFF.

Ten or more counts support this clone. It may be a read error: a sequence one base away is much more abundant. This CDR3 is also generated by other DNA sequences in the sample. The genes are TRDV2 and TRDJ1; 12 bases are shared with TRDD3. The germline gives CDR1 GEAIGNYY, CDR2 EKD. The CDR3 has 19 residues. J lost 5 bases, V lost 0 bases, and 15 bases had no gene match. CDR3: CACDTLPPGGYGSTDKLIF. The CDR3 DNA reads TGTGCCTGTGACACCCTGCCTCCTGGGGGATACGGAAGCACTGATAAACTCATCTTT.

Concerning this clone itself: The protein held in TCRdb is that of a much larger clone and does not match this DNA's translation at residue 7, likely because of a read error; the protein shown is translated from the DNA. The J gene is TRDJ1, the V gene TRDV3; perhaps TRDD2 as D (6 bases). Germline V CDR1 and CDR2: TVYSNPD, GDNSRS (reference sequence). There are 14 residues in the CDR3. The chain's CDR3 is CASAFRGYTDKLIF. The CDR3 nucleotides read TGTGCTTCGGCCTTCCGCGGATACACCGATAAACTCATCTTT.

This clone appeared a few times. TCRdb's listed protein matches a much larger clone and diverges from this DNA's translation at residue 9, likely through a read error; the protein shown comes from the DNA. This rearrangement joins TRDV1 to TRDJ1; D might be TRDD3 (8 bases). The J gene, missing from TCRdb, was assigned here through DNA to germline matching. V was shortened by 2 bases and J by 0 bases, with 28 bases between the two germline ends. Germline V gene lookup returns CDR1 TSWWSYY and CDR2 QGS. The CDR3 consists of 21 residues. The CDR3 region is CALGEAFLPILGGLYTDKLIF. Written as DNA, the CDR3 is TGTGCTCTTGGGGAAGCCTTCCTCCCAATACTGGGGGGGTTGTACACCGATAAACTCATCTTT.

This clone has more than one count but fewer than ten. A far larger clone lies a single base away; this is likely a read error. Other nucleotide sequences in the sample specify the same CDR3. V usage is TRDV2 and J usage is TRDJ1, with D perhaps matching TRDD3 (5 bases). V was cut by 0 bases and J by 1 base, with 35 bases left in between. The CDR3 is made up of 23 amino acids. Germline V CDR1 and CDR2: GEAIGNYY, EKD. CDR3 region: CACDTVGSAVKGGYAAATDKLIF. In DNA, the CDR3 is TGTGCCTGTGACACCGTTGGTAGCGCGGTAAAAGGGGGGTACGCAGCCGCCACCGATAAACTCATCTTT.

This clone is termed medium-sized. The chain recombines TRDV3 with TRDJ1, with TRDD3 identical over 8 bases. The CDR3 sequence is 15 residues long. Per germline, CDR1 TVYSNPD and CDR2 GDNSRS (reference sequence). V was pared by 0 bases and J by 9 bases, with 15 bases of the junction left unmatched. The CDR3 nucleotides are TGTGCCTTTAGGACCCCTACTGGGGGTTGGGGGGAACTCATCTTT. Translation: CAFRTPTGGWGELIF. Using reference TRDV3 and TRDJ1 for the parts outside the CDR3, the full variable domain is CDKVTQSSPDQTVASGSEVVLLCTYDTVYSNPDLFWYRIRPDYSFQFVFYGDNSRSEGADFTQGRFSVKHILTQKAFHLVISPVRTEDSATYYCAFRTPTGGWGELIFGKGTRVTVEP.

This clone rates as medium-sized. Within the sample, other DNA sequences also encode this same CDR3. The chain links TRDV2 to TRDJ1; perhaps TRDD3 as D (5 bases). The germline V and J ends were trimmed by 2 bases and 3 bases, with 27 bases remaining between them. CDR1 GEAIGNYY and CDR2 EKD come from the germline V gene. This CDR3 has 19 amino acids. This chain's CDR3 is CACDIGGHGKDYDADKLIF. The DNA for the CDR3 is TGTGCCTGTGACATCGGGGGCCATGGGAAGGATTATGACGCCGATAAACTCATCTTT.

This clone was picked up a small number of times. The protein TCRdb lists belongs to a much larger clone and differs from this DNA's translation at residue 7, which points to a read error; the protein shown is made from the DNA. The V gene is TRDV1, the J gene TRDJ1; D unresolved. V was clipped by 5 bases and J by 0 bases, with 25 bases between them. The CDR3 is 19 residues long. Germline assignment: CDR1 TSWWSYY and CDR2 QGS. The CDR3, as DNA: TGTGCTCTTGGGCTCGGCCTTTTTCCGAGTCTCCAGTACACCGATAAACTCATCTTT. Its protein is CALGLGLFPSLQYTDKLIF.

This clone has just a few counts. A far larger clone is off by one base, so a read error is likely. The sample carries other DNA sequences with the same CDR3. The chain is built from TRDV1 and TRDJ1, with 8 bases aligning to TRDD2. TCRdb carries no J gene annotation; the J gene was assigned here by matching the DNA with germline. V shed 3 bases and J 0 bases; nucleotides not matched to a gene: 21. Germline assignment: CDR1 TSWWSYY and CDR2 QGS. The CDR3 extends over 21 amino acids. CDR3 sequence: CALGDLPKRLPTQCYTDKLIF. The CDR3 DNA is TGTGCTCTTGGGGATCTACCTAAGCGACTTCCTACACAGTGTTACACCGATAAACTCATCTTT.

The sample holds many counts of this clone. A single base is all that separates this from a far larger clone, so a read error is likely. This sample includes further DNA sequences coding for the same CDR3. This sequence joins TRDV1 and TRDJ1, with D perhaps TRDD3 (5 bases). CDR1 is TSWWSYY and CDR2 is QGS in the germline V gene. There are 18 residues in the CDR3. In DNA, the CDR3 is TGTGCTCTCGGGGAAGTGGGAGGGATCCCATCCTACACCGATAAACTCATCTTT. Protein: CALGEVGGIPSYTDKLIF.

Comments on this clone: A far larger clone is off by one base, so a read error is likely. The sample contains more than one DNA sequence encoding this CDR3. The chain couples TRDV1 to TRDJ1; TRDD3 aligns across 9 bases. The J gene, missing from TCRdb, was assigned here through DNA to germline matching. The germline V gene has CDR1 TSWWSYY and CDR2 QGS. This CDR3 comprises 22 residues. After removal of 0 bases from V and 1 base from J, the junction contained 21 bases not matched to a gene. The CDR3 sequence: CALGELKASLAGGFTCTDKLIF. The CDR3 DNA follows: TGTGCTCTTGGGGAACTAAAGGCTTCCTTGGCTGGGGGATTCACCTGCACCGATAAACTCATCTTT.

This clone was counted ten times or more. The TCRdb protein comes from a much larger clone and disagrees with this DNA's translation at residue 14, likely due to a read error; the protein given here is derived from the DNA. The chain joins TRDV1 to TRDJ1, with 7 bases matching TRDD3. The J gene, missing from TCRdb, was assigned here through DNA to germline matching. V shed 0 bases, J shed 2 bases, and the junction held 24 bases outside the gene matches. Germline lookup yields CDR1 TSWWSYY and CDR2 QGS. This CDR3 spans 22 amino acids. The CDR3 loop reads CALGELGCGDAGISWATDKLIF. The CDR3 DNA follows: TGTGCTCTTGGGGAACTAGGGTGTGGCGATGCGGGGATATCCTGGGCGACCGATAAACTCATCTTT.

Only a few counts were recorded for this clone. TCRdb lists the protein of a much larger clone for this DNA, which differs at residue 5, so this is likely a read error; the protein given here is translated from the DNA itself. The chain is built from TRDV1 and TRDJ1; 10 bases agree with TRDD3. The length of the CDR3 is 21 residues. In germline, CDR1 is TSWWSYY, CDR2 QGS. V lost 4 bases to trimming and J lost 2 bases; unmatched junction nucleotides: 22. The CDR3 loop is CALGVHSYVGGGYSETDKLIF. CDR3 nucleotide sequence: TGTGCTCTTGGGGTCCATTCCTACGTTGGTGGGGGATACTCAGAAACCGATAAACTCATCTTT.

This clone appeared a few times. With a far larger clone one base away, a read error is the likely cause. At the DNA level, this CDR3 is encoded by other sequences in the same sample as well. This chain connects TRDV1 to TRDJ1; D possibly corresponds to TRDD2 (8 bases). Germline CDR1 is TSWWSYY and CDR2 is QGS. The CDR3 runs 18 residues. Trimming removed 4 bases from V and 11 bases from J, with 32 bases in between. The CDR3 DNA reads as TGTGCTCTTGGGGGACTTCCTACATTCAATCTGGGGGTCTTTGGCCTCATCTTT. Residues: CALGGLPTFNLGVFGLIF.

A few counts support this clone. A far larger clone differs by one base, so this is likely a read error. Other DNA variants within this sample encode the same CDR3. The chain links TRDV1 to TRDJ1; 9 nucleotides agree with TRDD3. This CDR3 is built from 23 residues. Germline lookup yields CDR1 TSWWSYY and CDR2 QGS. The junction had 28 bases not matched to a gene; V was cut back by 0 bases and J by 5 bases. The CDR3 loop is CALGELSSYKRGILGGSTDKLIF. The CDR3 coding sequence is TGTGCTCTTGGGGAACTAAGTTCCTACAAGAGGGGGATACTGGGCGGTTCCACGGATAAACTCATCTTT.

This clone turned up a few times. This sequence is one base from a far larger clone and is likely a read error. Within the sample, other DNA sequences also encode this same CDR3. The gene calls are TRDV3 and TRDJ1; the D gene is possibly TRDD3 (9 bases). Germline lookup yields CDR1 TVYSNPD and CDR2 GDNSRS (reference sequence). The CDR3 extends over 19 amino acids. Here the CDR3 DNA reads TGTGCCCACCGGCCTTCCTATCCGCTGGGGGATTTGTACACCGATAAGCTCATCTTT. It specifies CAHRPSYPLGDLYTDKLIF.

This clone was counted at least ten times. A read error is likely here: a far larger clone is one base away. Other DNA sequences in this specimen translate into the identical CDR3. The genes are TRDV1 and TRDJ1; possibly TRDD3 for D (5 bases). TCRdb carries no J gene annotation; the J gene was assigned here by matching the DNA with germline. CDR3 size: 21 residues. The germline V gene encodes CDR1 TSWWSYY and CDR2 QGS. In nucleotides, the CDR3 is TGTGCCCTTGGGGAACTGGCGGTGGCGGGATCCTCAAGGTGGTACACCGATAAACTCATCTTT. The encoded protein is CALGELAVAGSSRWYTDKLIF.

This clone was recorded many times. TCRdb's protein for this DNA is that of a much larger clone and differs from the translation at residue 10, likely a read error; the protein shown is the DNA translation. The rearrangement joins TRDV1 to TRDJ1; 8 bases line up with TRDD3. V was clipped by 6 bases and J by 1 base; unmatched bases: 28. The CDR3 totals 22 residues. Germline CDR1 reads TSWWSYY; CDR2 reads QGS. Here the CDR3 reads CALGVNPPSGDQCGIRTDKLIF. CDR3 DNA sequence: TGTGCTCTTGGTGTAAACCCGCCTTCCGGCGACCAATGTGGGATACGCACCGATAAACTCATCTTT.

Remarks on this clone: Translating this DNA gives a protein that differs at residue 10 from the TCRdb one, which belongs to a much larger clone; a read error is likely, and the protein shown is this translation. The V and J genes are TRAV38-2/DV8 and TRDJ1; possibly TRDD2 for D (8 bases). TCRdb gives no J gene; it was assigned here by matching the DNA to germline. The V gene lost 2 bases and the J gene lost 0 bases, with 29 bases spanning the gap. The CDR3 covers 21 residues. Germline V CDR1 and CDR2: TSESDYY, QEAYKQQN. The CDR3 region is CAYRRVFLRSGGPYYTDKLIF. The CDR3 coding sequence is TGTGCTTATAGGAGGGTCTTCCTACGGAGTGGGGGACCCTACTACACCGATAAACTCATCTTT.

As concerns this clone: TCRdb's listed protein matches a much larger clone and diverges from this DNA's translation at residues 3 and 14, likely through a read error; the protein shown comes from the DNA. This chain uses TRDV1 with TRDJ1; 12 bases are shared with TRDD3. The CDR3 is made up of 18 amino acids. Germline CDR1 is TSWWSYY and CDR2 is QGS. In DNA form, the CDR3 reads TGTGCTATTGGGAGCGCCAAGGGGATCTGGGGGATACGAGGTAAACTCATCTTT. It is translated as CAIGSAKGIWGIRGKLIF.

With regard to this clone: Only one base separates this from a far larger clonotype, so it likely reflects a read error. Other nucleotide sequences in the sample specify the same CDR3. The rearrangement uses TRDV1 and TRDJ1; TRDD3 matches 9 bases. Germline assignment: CDR1 TSWWSYY and CDR2 QGS. Losses at the gene ends were 5 bases for V and 7 bases for J; bases not matched to a gene: 32. The CDR3 loop spans 22 amino acids. CDR3 sequence (DNA): TGTGCTCTTGGGATTCGCAACGTCCGCCCTACCTCACTGGGGGACCTAAGAGGTAAACTCATCTTT. Its translation is CALGIRNVRPTSLGDLRGKLIF.

As to this clone: TCRdb pairs this DNA with a much larger clone's protein that differs at residue 18, likely a read error; the protein shown was translated from the DNA. The chain carries TRDV1 and TRDJ1, with 7 positions matching TRDD3. In the absence of a J gene in TCRdb, the DNA was matched to germline to assign it here. From germline, CDR1 is TSWWSYY and CDR2 QGS. V shed 1 base, J shed 4 bases, and the junction held 45 bases outside the gene matches. This CDR3 is 28 amino acids long. This chain's CDR3 is CALGERKDERGKSLRIPGGGWSVDKLIF. Written as DNA, the CDR3 is TGTGCTCTTGGGGAACGAAAGGACGAAAGGGGAAAGTCCCTACGTATTCCTGGGGGGGGATGGTCGGTCGATAAACTCATCTTT.

This clone was detected only a few times. The protein TCRdb lists belongs to a much larger clone and differs from this DNA's translation at residue 25, which points to a read error; the protein shown is made from the DNA. The V gene is TRDV2, the J gene TRDJ1; 8 bases are shared with TRDD3. This CDR3 comprises 29 residues. Germline V gene data show CDR1 as GEAIGNYY and CDR2 as EKD. This CDR3 reads CACDPAFRPNGVEPLLGADADLYTEKLIF. In DNA, the CDR3 is TGTGCCTGTGACCCTGCCTTCCGGCCCAATGGAGTAGAGCCCTTACTGGGGGCCGACGCTGACCTATACACCGAAAAACTCATCTTT.

The table lists this clone with many counts. This DNA translates differently at residue 3 from the TCRdb protein, which is that of a much larger clone; a read error is likely, and the protein shown is the DNA's own translation. The chain combines TRDV3 with TRDJ1; D is undetermined. The V gene's germline CDR1 is TVYSNPD and CDR2 GDNSRS (reference sequence). V was trimmed by 5 bases and J by 0 bases, leaving 10 bases between them. There are 12 residues in the CDR3. The CDR3 spells CALKPYTDKLIF. Here the CDR3 DNA reads TGTGCCCTTAAACCCTACACCGATAAACTCATCTTT.